The entry below gives a single T cell receptor (beta chain) sequence along with its context. Other DNA sequences in this specimen translate into the identical CDR3. The ends were cut back, 8 bases at V and 7 bases at J, with 23 bases in the middle. Germline-derived CDR1 and CDR2 are LGHNA and YSLEER. The CDR3 is 15 amino acids. It was with 60 Vbeta and 13 Jbeta primers that the PCR ran. Measured with immunoSEQ multiplex PCR; TCRdb has only the in-frame clones, and not every one. The sample includes more than 130,000 clones, 80% seen only once; the top ten take 5% to 5.5%. This entry is derived from a study of cytomegalovirus exposure and HLA in healthy donors.

The sequence derives from a male donor in good health and CMV-seronegative. The gene calls are TRBV4-3 and TRBJ1-2, with D maybe TRBD1 (6 bases). Sequencing input: PBMCs. CDR3 sequence reads: CASSSWGGGKSGYTF. The CDR3 nucleotides read TGCGCCAGCTCCTCTTGGGGGGGCGGAAAGAGTGGCTACACCTTC.